A selection of T cell receptor beta chains follows, all from one sample in a study of cytomegalovirus exposure and HLA in healthy donors. Method: immunoSEQ multiplex PCR; TCRdb's copy keeps in-frame clones and lacks some. The data contain just under 150,000 clones, around 80% of them seen just once; the ten biggest clones take up roughly 2.9%. The source material was PBMCs. These receptors were taken from a woman aged 30 to 39 in good health and CMV-seronegative. Both conserved end residues are part of each CDR3. Each record gives: J gene, V gene, clone size, D gene, CDR3 DNA, CDR3 protein. A D gene is named only where the DNA matches it firmly. Clone size is stated in some rows and not others, as once, few, many or a class when expanded.

>TRBJ2-3|TRBV6-4|.|TRBD2
TGTGCCAGCAGTCCCGGGACTAGCGGGGGAAACACAGATACGCAGTATTTT
CASSPGTSGGNTDTQYF
>TRBJ1-2|TRBV30|.|.
TGTGCCTGGAGTCAGAAGGGGGATGGTTCCGCAGGCGGCTACACCTTC
CAWSQKGDGSAGGYTF
>TRBJ1-2|TRBV7-9|.|.
TGTGCCAGCAGCTTAAGGTCCGGGTCTGGCTACACCTTC
CASSLRSGSGYTF
>TRBJ2-5|TRBV6-5|.|.
TGTGCCAGCAGTTACTCCGATGGGGGGATTCGGGAGACCCAGTACTTC
CASSYSDGGIRETQYF
>TRBJ1-5|TRBV5-6|.|.
TGTGCCAGCTGTACCAGGGTGAGCAATCAGCCCCAGCATTTT
CASCTRVSNQPQHF
>TRBJ1-1|TRBV7-2|few|TRBD1
TGTGCCAGCAGCCGGGACAGGGAAATTAACACTGAAGCTTTCTTT
CASSRDREINTEAFF
>TRBJ2-2|TRBV11-2|.|.
TGTGCCAGCAGCTTAGGACGCGGAGGTAACACCGGGGAGCTGTTTTTT
CASSLGRGGNTGELFF
>TRBJ1-4|TRBV4-1|few|TRBD1
TGCGCCAGCAGCGGGACAGCCGAAAAACTGTTTTTT
CASSGTAEKLFF
>TRBJ1-2|TRBV6-4|.|.
TGTGCCAGCAGTGACTTGGGGGCGGGCTATGGCTACACCTTC
CASSDLGAGYGYTF
>TRBJ2-1|TRBV7-9|.|TRBD2
TGTGCCACTAGCCCCTTGGCGGGGGATCACAATGAGCAGTTCTTC
CATSPLAGDHNEQFF
>TRBJ2-3|TRBV9|.|.
TGTGCCAGCAGCGTAGCCAGCGGCGGGACGACAGATACGCAGTATTTT
CASSVASGGTTDTQYF
>TRBJ1-2|TRBV10-3|few|.
TGTGCCATCAGTGCGGCAGGGTTAGGGGGCTACACCTTC
CAISAAGLGGYTF
>TRBJ2-1|TRBV11-2|once|.
TGTGCCAGCAGCCGGAGGGCGTTATCCTACAATGAGCAGTTCTTC
CASSRRALSYNEQFF
>TRBJ2-1|TRBV20-1|.|.
TGCACAGGGCGCTACAATGAGCAGTTCTTC
CTGRYNEQFF
>TRBJ2-1|TRBV10-3|once|TRBD2
TGTGCCATCAGCCCGGGACTAGATTACTTCAATGAGCAGTTCTTC
CAISPGLDYFNEQFF
>TRBJ1-2|TRBV7-8|.|TRBD1
TGTGCCAGCAGCTTAGTACAGGGGAGTTCCTATGGCTACACCTTC
CASSLVQGSSYGYTF
>TRBJ2-5|TRBV19|.|.
TGTGCCAGTAGTATGGGGTCGGTAGGGAGAGAGACCCAGTACTTC
CASSMGSVGRETQYF
>TRBJ2-2|TRBV19|.|TRBD2
TGTGCCACCACAATGCGGGTTGCGGGGGACACCGGGGAGCTGTTTTTT
CATTMRVAGDTGELFF
>TRBJ2-7|TRBV7-8|.|.
TGTGCCAGCAGCTTAGTTCTGGGGGCCCACGAGCAGTACTTC
CASSLVLGAHEQYF
>TRBJ1-2|TRBV7-9|.|.
TGTGCCAGCACCCTCGGGCGGGGGGCTGAAGGCTACACCTTC
CASTLGRGAEGYTF
>TRBJ2-7|TRBV27|.|.
TGTGCCAGCAGTCCCAGACAGCCCCTGAGCTCCTACGAGCAGTACTTC
CASSPRQPLSSYEQYF
>TRBJ1-4|TRBV5-4|.|.
TGTGCCAGCGCTGCAGGAACGGATATGTGGAATGAAAAACTGTTTTTT
CASAAGTDMWNEKLFF
>TRBJ2-5|TRBV4-3|.|TRBD2
TGCGCCAGCAGCCAAGATGGGGTAGCGGGGGGGGGACAAGAGACCCAGTACTTC
CASSQDGVAGGGQETQYF
>TRBJ1-2|TRBV5-6|.|.
TGTGCCAGCAGATTACGGGGGGTCACTAACTATGGCTACACCTTC
CASRLRGVTNYGYTF
>TRBJ1-1|TRBV5-1|.|TRBD1
TGCGCCAGCAGCTTAGGCCCTCGGACAGGTGAAGCTTTCTTT
CASSLGPRTGEAFF
>TRBJ2-1|TRBV27|.|TRBD2
TGTGCCAGCAGCCTTTCCTTTAGGACTAGCGGTTACAATGAGCAGTTCTTC
CASSLSFRTSGYNEQFF
>TRBJ1-5|TRBV7-9|.|.
TGTGCCAGCAGGGCTCCCGGCGGTAATCAGCCCCAGCATTTT
CASRAPGGNQPQHF
>TRBJ1-1|TRBV7-2|.|TRBD1
TGTGCCAGCAGCCGGGGACAGCCGGGGTGGGCTTTCTTT
CASSRGQPGWAFF
>TRBJ2-7|TRBV5-6|once|.
TGTGCCAGCAGCTTGATACAGGGCCTGGAGCAGTACTTC
CASSLIQGLEQYF
>TRBJ2-7|TRBV7-9|.|.
TGTGCCAGCAGCTTAGTTTCGGGGAACTCCTACGAGCAGTACTTC
CASSLVSGNSYEQYF
>TRBJ2-2|TRBV6-4|.|TRBD1
TGTGCCAGCAGCGACAGGGGTTCCACCGGGGAGCTGTTTTTT
CASSDRGSTGELFF
>TRBJ2-7|TRBV11-2|.|TRBD1
TGTGCCAGCAGCTTGTACTCCACCGGGACAGGGTTCTACGAGCAGTACTTC
CASSLYSTGTGFYEQYF
>TRBJ2-3|TRBV10-2|.|TRBD2
TGCGCCAGCTTGGCGGCGGGGGGGCGGCATACGCAGTATTTT
CASLAAGGRHTQYF
>TRBJ2-5|TRBV11-1|.|TRBD2
TGTGCCAGCAGCTTGGCTAGCGGGATGGAGACCCAGTACTTC
CASSLASGMETQYF
>TRBJ2-1|TRBV7-6|.|.
TGTGCCAGCAGCACCCGGCTAGGGGGGGGCTCCTACAATGAGCAGTTCTTC
CASSTRLGGGSYNEQFF
>TRBJ1-5|TRBV30|few|.
TGTGCCTGGAGGCCTTCGGGCAATCAGCCCCAGCATTTT
CAWRPSGNQPQHF
>TRBJ1-2|TRBV9|once|.
TGTGCCAGCAGCGGCTACCAGGGGAGAAACTATGGCTACACCTTC
CASSGYQGRNYGYTF
>TRBJ2-3|TRBV9|.|TRBD1
TGTGCCAGCAGACAGGGGGTCACAGATACGCAGTATTTT
CASRQGVTDTQYF
>TRBJ1-4|TRBV21-1|.|.
TGTGCCAGCAGCAAAGCGACAGTCTCTAATGAAAAACTGTTTTTT
CASSKATVSNEKLFF
>TRBJ2-1|TRBV7-2|.|TRBD2
TGTGCCAGCAGCTTACGGGGGGGGCCCTCCTACAATGAGCAGTTCTTC
CASSLRGGPSYNEQFF
>TRBJ1-3|TRBV7-2|once|.
TGTGCCAGCAGCTCCCGAGCCCTATCTGGAAACACCATATATTTT
CASSSRALSGNTIYF
>TRBJ2-4|TRBV6-5|.|.
TGTGCCAGCAGTTACAGAAGGGGGTCCAAAAACATTCAGTACTTC
CASSYRRGSKNIQYF
>TRBJ2-1|TRBV7-7|.|TRBD2
TGTGCCAGCAGCTTGGGGACTAGCGGGAGAGGGGAGCAGTTCTTC
CASSLGTSGRGEQFF
>TRBJ1-1|TRBV18|.|TRBD1
TGTGCCAGCTCACTGGGACAGGGGGAAATGAACACTGAAGCTTTCTTT
CASSLGQGEMNTEAFF
>TRBJ2-7|TRBV6-5|once|TRBD1
TGTGCCAGCAGTTACTCAGGGACAGGGGGCTACTACGAGCAGTACTTC
CASSYSGTGGYYEQYF
>TRBJ2-7|TRBV4-1|.|TRBD1
TGCGCCAGCAGCCCGGGACAGGGGGGGACCTACGAGCAGTACTTC
CASSPGQGGTYEQYF
>TRBJ2-5|TRBV7-9|.|TRBD2
TGTGCCAGCATCGATGGACTAGCGGGCACGGGGAACTTC
CASIDGLAGTGNF
>TRBJ2-7|TRBV4-2|.|TRBD2
TGTGCCAGCAGCCAAGATCAGAGCGGGGGGTTGTACGAGCAGTACTTC
CASSQDQSGGLYEQYF
>TRBJ2-3|TRBV14|.|.
TGTGCCAGCAGCCAAGAATCCAGAGATACGCAGTATTTT
CASSQESRDTQYF
>TRBJ1-1|TRBV18|.|.
TGTGCCAGCTCACCAGGTAGGAACACTGAAGCTTTCTTT
CASSPGRNTEAFF
>TRBJ1-1|TRBV6-1|.|.
TGTGCCAGCAGTGTCACTCAGGGGTCGGCTGAAGCTTTCTTT
CASSVTQGSAEAFF